The rows below give T cell receptor beta chains drawn from one sample of a study of blood T cell repertoires in COVID-19. Generated by immunoSEQ multiplex PCR, the TCRdb table keeps only in-frame clones and is missing some. The data show over 90,000 clones, approximately 80% seen once. The specimen sequenced was peripheral blood. The origin of the receptors is a human donor in a cohort sampled during active or convalescent COVID-19. Each CDR3 is given with its conserved first and last residue. Fields, in order: clone size, V gene, J gene, D gene, CDR3 protein, CDR3 DNA. A D gene is named only where the DNA matches it firmly. Clone size is not always given. Where it is, it says once, few, many or a class for expanded clones.

>NA|TRBV24-1|TRBJ2-1|TRBD2
CATSAGRTGSEQFF
TGTGCCACCAGTGCCGGGAGGACGGGGAGCGAGCAGTTCTTC
>NA|TRBV19|TRBJ2-7|TRBD1
CASSAGRGLGQYF
TGTGCCAGTAGTGCCGGTAGGGGGCTAGGGCAGTACTTC
>NA|TRBV10-3|TRBJ2-3|TRBD2
CATTPTSGADTQYF
TGTGCCACCACGCCGACTAGCGGAGCAGATACGCAGTATTTT
>NA|TRBV27|TRBJ1-5|NA
CASSLFNSNQPQHF
TGTGCCAGCAGTTTATTCAATTCCAATCAGCCCCAGCATTTT
>few|TRBV5-1|TRBJ2-5|NA
CASSMLGRGETQYF
TGCGCCAGCAGCATGCTGGGTAGGGGAGAGACCCAGTACTTC
>NA|TRBV6-5|TRBJ1-6|TRBD1
CASTRDRGRESPLHF
TGTGCCAGCACCCGGGACAGGGGAAGAGAATCACCCCTCCACTTT
>NA|TRBV7-9|TRBJ1-1|TRBD1
CASSLLEQGAFF
TGTGCCAGCAGCTTACTTGAACAGGGGGCTTTCTTT
>NA|TRBV19|TRBJ2-5|NA
CASGSSHRQYF
TGTGCCAGTGGCAGTAGCCATCGCCAGTACTTC
>NA|TRBV7-2|TRBJ2-1|NA
CASSLRASNNEQFF
TGTGCCAGCAGCTTACGGGCTAGCAACAATGAGCAGTTCTTC
>NA|TRBV4-2|TRBJ2-7|TRBD1
CASSHEETGFYEQYF
TGTGCCAGCAGCCATGAGGAGACAGGGTTCTACGAGCAGTACTTC
>NA|TRBV6-4|TRBJ2-3|NA
CASSVEGLGTDTQYF
TGTGCCAGCAGTGTGGAGGGTCTGGGGACAGATACGCAGTATTTT
>NA|TRBV11-2|TRBJ2-1|NA
CASSLNHAGGNEQFF
TGTGCCAGCAGCTTAAATCATGCAGGGGGGAATGAGCAGTTCTTC
>NA|TRBV2|TRBJ2-6|NA
CASSDPPNYSGANVLTF
TGTGCCAGCAGTGATCCCCCTAACTATTCTGGGGCCAACGTCCTGACTTTC
>once|TRBV10-3|TRBJ1-3|NA
CAISESWSSGNTIYF
TGTGCCATCAGTGAGTCGTGGAGCTCTGGAAACACCATATATTTT
>NA|TRBV4-1|TRBJ2-1|TRBD1
CASSLKQGASYNEQFF
TGCGCCAGCAGCCTAAAACAGGGGGCGTCCTACAATGAGCAGTTCTTC
>once|TRBV4-1|TRBJ1-4|NA
CASSQVPRDKKLFF
TGCGCCAGCAGCCAAGTCCCCCGAGACAAAAAACTGTTTTTT
>NA|TRBV20-1|TRBJ2-3|NA
CSAALRDTQYF
TGCAGTGCCGCCCTGCGGGATACGCAGTATTTT
>NA|TRBV7-3|TRBJ1-1|NA
CASSLNGQGLNTEAFF
TGTGCCAGCAGCTTAAATGGTCAGGGGTTGAACACTGAAGCTTTCTTT